This is a list of T cell receptor beta chains from one sample in a study of blood T cell repertoires in COVID-19. Assay: immunoSEQ multiplex PCR; the TCRdb copy retains only in-frame clones and omits some. This sample has approximately 79,000 clones, with around 80% found just once. Sequencing was performed on peripheral blood. Receptors originate from a woman aged 45-60 years with acute or convalescent COVID-19. The CDR3 runs from the conserved cysteine through the conserved F or W. A D gene is named only where the DNA matches it firmly. Clone sizes are given selectively: once, few, many, or a class where the clone is expanded.

clone_size d_call j_call v_call cdr3_aa cdr3_nt
. . TRBJ1-2 TRBV7-2 CASSPRQRAGGYTF TGTGCCAGCAGCCCCCGACAAAGGGCGGGTGGCTACACCTTC
. . TRBJ1-5 TRBV7-2 CASSPSSNQPQHF TGTGCCAGCAGTCCTAGTAGCAATCAGCCCCAGCATTTT
. . TRBJ2-5 TRBV20-1 CSAGPQETQYF TGCAGTGCTGGGCCCCAAGAGACCCAGTACTTC
. . TRBJ1-2 TRBV10-3 CAISVDSYGYTF TGTGCCATCAGTGTGGACAGCTATGGCTACACCTTC
. TRBD2 TRBJ2-5 TRBV29-1 CSVVGFERGIQETQYF TGCAGCGTTGTTGGGTTCGAGCGGGGGATCCAAGAGACCCAGTACTTC
once TRBD1 TRBJ1-2 TRBV7-2 CASSLALTGTGAYGYTF TGTGCCAGCAGCTTAGCCCTGACCGGGACAGGGGCATATGGCTACACCTTC
. TRBD1 TRBJ2-2 TRBV5-1 CASSSGRMGTGGRTGELFF TGCGCCAGCAGTAGTGGAAGGATGGGGACAGGGGGAAGAACCGGGGAGCTGTTTTTT
. TRBD1 TRBJ1-2 TRBV5-1 CASSFGTGPNYGYTF TGCGCCAGCAGCTTCGGGACAGGACCCAACTATGGCTACACCTTC
. . TRBJ2-5 TRBV6-2/TRBV6-3 CASSYYSAGEETQYF TGTGCCAGCAGTTACTATTCAGCAGGGGAGGAGACCCAGTACTTC
once . TRBJ2-1 TRBV6-5 CASSSRGVVELQFF TGTGCCAGCAGTTCCCGGGGAGTAGTGGAACTGCAGTTCTTC
few . TRBJ2-3 TRBV19 CASSSARGNTQYF TGTGCCAGTAGTTCGGCCAGGGGTAATACGCAGTATTTT
. . TRBJ2-2 TRBV3-1/TRBV3-2 CASSQPYTGELFF TGTGCCAGCAGCCAACCTTACACCGGGGAGCTGTTTTTT
. TRBD1 TRBJ1-4 TRBV4-1 CASSQDMEDRVVGPEKLFF TGCGCCAGCAGCCAAGATATGGAGGACAGGGTTGTTGGCCCAGAAAAACTGTTTTTT
. . TRBJ1-2 TRBV30 CAWSVPGVLSGYTF TGTGCCTGGAGTGTACCAGGGGTATTGTCTGGCTACACCTTC
. TRBD2 TRBJ2-7 TRBV30 CAWTRRGVLLEREMKEQYF TGTGCCTGGACCCGCCGTGGGGTCTTGCTAGAGCGGGAGATGAAGGAGCAGTACTTC
once TRBD1 TRBJ2-7 TRBV29-1 CSVWTGRSYEQYF TGCAGCGTTTGGACAGGCCGCTCCTACGAGCAGTACTTC
. . TRBJ2-4 TRBV29-1 CSVGKGERSNIQYF TGCAGCGTTGGAAAAGGGGAAAGGTCAAACATTCAGTACTTC
. . TRBJ1-2 TRBV7-2 CASSLQGAYSNYGYTF TGTGCCAGCAGCTTGCAAGGGGCCTACTCTAACTATGGCTACACCTTC
. . TRBJ2-7 TRBV30 CAWSRVVYEQYF TGTGCCTGGTCCCGGGTAGTGTACGAGCAGTACTTC